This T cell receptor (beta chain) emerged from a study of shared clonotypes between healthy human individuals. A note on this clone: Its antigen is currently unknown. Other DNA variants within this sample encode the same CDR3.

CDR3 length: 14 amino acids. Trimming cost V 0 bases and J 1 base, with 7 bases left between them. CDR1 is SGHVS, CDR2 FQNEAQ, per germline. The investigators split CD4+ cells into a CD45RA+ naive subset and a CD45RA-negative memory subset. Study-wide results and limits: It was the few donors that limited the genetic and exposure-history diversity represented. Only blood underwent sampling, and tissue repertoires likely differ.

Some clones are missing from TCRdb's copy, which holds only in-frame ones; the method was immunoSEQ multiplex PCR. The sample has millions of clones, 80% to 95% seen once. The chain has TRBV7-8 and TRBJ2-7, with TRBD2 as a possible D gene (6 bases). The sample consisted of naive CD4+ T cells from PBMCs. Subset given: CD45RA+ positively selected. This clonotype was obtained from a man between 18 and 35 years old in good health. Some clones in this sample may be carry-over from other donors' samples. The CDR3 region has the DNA TGTGCCAGCAGCTTAGCGGGAGGTTCCTACGAGCAGTACTTC. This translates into CASSLAGGSYEQYF.